Given below is one TCR beta chain in context. The data were taken from a study of regulatory T cells in long-lasting Graves disease. On the study more broadly: Graves' patients (newly diagnosed) had been on antithyroid drugs under 3 months.

Assembly of TCR beta libraries relied on iRepertoire HTBI primers together with Arm-PCR of CDR3 regions. TCRdb reprocessed the multiplex PCR reads via MiXCR and lists one record per CDR3 protein. The table has 400,000 to 450,000 distinct CDR3 sequences, 15% to 20% seen once; the top ten hold about 10%. V dropped 5 bases and J dropped 8 bases, with 18 bases sitting between them. Per the germline V gene, CDR1 is SGHVS and CDR2 is FQNEAQ. The CDR3 contains 14 residues. Described time point: newly diagnosed GD, antithyroid drugs for less than 3 months. With RNA extracted from PBMCs as input, the TCR library was made. These data are also associated with another study on T cells in Graves' hyperthyroidism and ophthalmopathy. From that second work: The hyperthyroidism was newly diagnosed and had lasted under 2 months; the patients were aged 18 to 65. Thyroid ultrasound, orbital computed tomography, clinical symptoms, and serum thyroxine and TRAb underpinned diagnoses.

Specimen: peripheral blood mononuclear cells (PBMCs), collected at new diagnosis, from a patient treated with antithyroid drugs. The chain couples TRBV7-8 to TRBJ1-2; tentative D call: TRBD1 (5 bases). The sequence derives from a woman aged 25 to 45 with Graves disease. The CDR3 region has the DNA TGTGCCAGCAGCAAAGGGACGGCGAGGAGGGGCTACACCTTC. It translates to CASSKGTARRGYTF.